This T cell receptor beta chain comes out of a study of blood T cells in healthy people across ages. Using a J-beta primer mix together with a sample-barcoded 5' primer, a second PCR was run for roughly 6 to 11 cycles. A tag from a template-switch adaptor with 12 random nucleotides marked each cDNA molecule. A single record per CDR3 protein comes from TCRdb applying MiXCR to the 5' RACE reads. The sample yields around 700,000 distinct CDR3 sequences, around a quarter seen once. This clonotype was observed a few times. The data also belong to a second study, concerning T cells of mothers and their children. That source notes: Every mother supplied over 8 million TCR beta CDR3 reads and every child 2.5 million to 3.5 million.

The sample consisted of blood. This sequence was found in a boy aged 5-17 years in good health.

The CDR3 coding sequence is TGTGCCAGCAGCCAAGATCTGGGGGCGACTGAAGCTTTCTTT. This sequence encodes CASSQDLGATEAFF. This chain connects TRBV14 to TRBJ1-1; D may be TRBD1 (6 bases). Germline V CDR1 and CDR2: SGHDN, FVKESK. The CDR3 has 14 amino acids. V lost 0 bases and J lost 5, with 10 bases in between.